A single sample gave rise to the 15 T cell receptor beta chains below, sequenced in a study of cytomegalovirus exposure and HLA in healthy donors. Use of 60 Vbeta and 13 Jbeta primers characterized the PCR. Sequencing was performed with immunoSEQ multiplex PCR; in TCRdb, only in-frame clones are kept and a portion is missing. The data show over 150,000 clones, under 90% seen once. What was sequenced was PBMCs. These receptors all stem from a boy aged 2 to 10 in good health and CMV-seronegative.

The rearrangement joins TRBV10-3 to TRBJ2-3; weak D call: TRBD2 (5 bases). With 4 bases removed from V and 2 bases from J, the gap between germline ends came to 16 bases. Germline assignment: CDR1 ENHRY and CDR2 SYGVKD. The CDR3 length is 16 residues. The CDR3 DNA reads TGTGCCATCAGTGGGGTAACGGGAATTTCCACAGATACGCAGTATTTT. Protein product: CAISGVTGISTDTQYF.

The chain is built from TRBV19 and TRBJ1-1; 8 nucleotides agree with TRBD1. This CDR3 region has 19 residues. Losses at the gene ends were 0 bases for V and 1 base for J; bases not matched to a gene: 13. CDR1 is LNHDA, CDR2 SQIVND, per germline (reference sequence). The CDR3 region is CASSIDNRQGIGWNTEAFF. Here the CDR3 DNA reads TGTGCCAGTAGTATAGATAATCGACAGGGGATTGGGTGGAACACTGAAGCTTTCTTT.

The CDR3 sequence: CASSLVAGVTDTQYF. CDR3 DNA: TGTGCCAGCAGCTTAGTGGCGGGGGTGACAGATACGCAGTATTTT. J is TRBJ2-3 and V is TRBV7-2; 7 bases are a match to TRBD2. This CDR3 is 15 amino acids long. V lost 1 base and J lost 3; bases outside the gene matches: 4. Looked up from germline, CDR1 is SGHTA and CDR2 is FQGNSA.

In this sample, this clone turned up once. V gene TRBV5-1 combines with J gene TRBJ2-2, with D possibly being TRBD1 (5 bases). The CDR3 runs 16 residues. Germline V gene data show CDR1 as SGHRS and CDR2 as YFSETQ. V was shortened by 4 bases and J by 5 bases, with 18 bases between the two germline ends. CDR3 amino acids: CASSPLGQGSTGELFF. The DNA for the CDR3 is TGCGCCAGCAGCCCCTTGGGGCAGGGTAGTACCGGGGAGCTGTTTTTT.

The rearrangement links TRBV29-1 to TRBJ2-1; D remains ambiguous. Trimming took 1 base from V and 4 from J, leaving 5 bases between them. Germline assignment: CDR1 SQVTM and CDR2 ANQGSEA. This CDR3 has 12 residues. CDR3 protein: CSVEAQYNEQFF. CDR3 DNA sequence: TGCAGCGTTGAAGCGCAGTACAATGAGCAGTTCTTC.

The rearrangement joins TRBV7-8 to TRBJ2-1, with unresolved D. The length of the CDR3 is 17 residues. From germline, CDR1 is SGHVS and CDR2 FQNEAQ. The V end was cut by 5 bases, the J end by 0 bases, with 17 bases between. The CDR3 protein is CASSRPRRLTSYNEQFF. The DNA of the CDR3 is TGTGCCAGCAGCCGTCCGCGGCGGCTAACCTCCTACAATGAGCAGTTCTTC.

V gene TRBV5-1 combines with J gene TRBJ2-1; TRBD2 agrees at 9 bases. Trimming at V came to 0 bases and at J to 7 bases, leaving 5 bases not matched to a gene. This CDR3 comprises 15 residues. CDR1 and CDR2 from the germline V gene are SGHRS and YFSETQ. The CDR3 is CASSLVAGARNEQFF. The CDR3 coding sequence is TGCGCCAGCAGCTTGGTAGCGGGGGCGCGAAATGAGCAGTTCTTC.

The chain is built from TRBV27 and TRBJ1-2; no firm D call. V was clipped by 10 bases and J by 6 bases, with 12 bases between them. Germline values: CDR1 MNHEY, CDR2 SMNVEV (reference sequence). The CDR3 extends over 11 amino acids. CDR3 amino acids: CATRTGDGYTF. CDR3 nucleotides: TGTGCCACCAGGACGGGAGATGGCTACACCTTC.

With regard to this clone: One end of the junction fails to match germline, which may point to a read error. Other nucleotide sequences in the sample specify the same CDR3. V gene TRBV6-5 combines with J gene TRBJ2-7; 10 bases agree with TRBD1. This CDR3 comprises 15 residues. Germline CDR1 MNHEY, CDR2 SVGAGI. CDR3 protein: CASSYPDRGRWEQYF. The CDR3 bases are TGCGCCAGCAGTTACCCCGACAGGGGGCGGTGGGAGCAGTACTTC.

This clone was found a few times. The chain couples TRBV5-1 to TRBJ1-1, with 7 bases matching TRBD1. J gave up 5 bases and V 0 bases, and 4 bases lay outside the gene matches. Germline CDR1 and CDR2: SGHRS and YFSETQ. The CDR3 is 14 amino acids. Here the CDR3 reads CASSLGTGETEAFF. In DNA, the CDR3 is TGCGCCAGCAGCTTGGGAACAGGGGAAACTGAAGCTTTCTTT. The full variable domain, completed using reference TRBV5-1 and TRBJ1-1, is KAGVTQTPRYLIKTRGQQVTLSCSPISGHRSVSWYQQTPGQGLQFLFEYFSETQRNKGNFPGRFSGRQFSNSRSEMNVSTLELGDSALYLCASSLGTGETEAFFGQGTRLTVV.

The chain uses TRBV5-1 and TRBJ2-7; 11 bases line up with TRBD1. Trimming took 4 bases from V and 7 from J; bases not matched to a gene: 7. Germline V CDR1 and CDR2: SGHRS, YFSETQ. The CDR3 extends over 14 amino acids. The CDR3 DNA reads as TGCGCCAGCAGCACCGGGACAGGGGGACGGGAGCAGTACTTC. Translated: CASSTGTGGREQYF.

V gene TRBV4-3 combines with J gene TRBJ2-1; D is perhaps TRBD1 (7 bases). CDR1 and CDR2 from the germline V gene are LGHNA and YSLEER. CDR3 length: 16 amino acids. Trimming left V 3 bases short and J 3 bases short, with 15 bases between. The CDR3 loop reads CASSQGLRGDYNEQFF. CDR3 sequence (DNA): TGCGCCAGCAGCCAGGGACTCAGGGGGGACTACAATGAGCAGTTCTTC.

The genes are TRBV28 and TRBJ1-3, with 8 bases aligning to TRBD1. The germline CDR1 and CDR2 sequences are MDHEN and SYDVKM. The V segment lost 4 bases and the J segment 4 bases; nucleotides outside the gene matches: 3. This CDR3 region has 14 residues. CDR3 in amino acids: CASSSTGVGNTIYF. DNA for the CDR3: TGTGCCAGCAGTTCGACAGGGGTAGGAAACACCATATATTTT. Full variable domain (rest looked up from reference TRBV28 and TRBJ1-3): DVKVTQSSRYLVKRTGEKVFLECVQDMDHENMFWYRQDPGLGLRLIYFSYDVKMKEKGDIPEGYSVSREKKERFSLILESASTNQTSMYLCASSSTGVGNTIYFGEGSWLTVV.

The CDR3: CASSLLRSTEAFF. The CDR3 DNA reads as TGTGCCAGCTCACTCTTGCGGTCGACTGAAGCTTTCTTT. This chain connects TRBV18 to TRBJ1-1; D remains unclear. The CDR3 is 13 amino acids. The V end was cut by 4 bases, the J end by 5 bases, with 11 bases between. From germline, CDR1 is KGHSH and CDR2 LQKENI.

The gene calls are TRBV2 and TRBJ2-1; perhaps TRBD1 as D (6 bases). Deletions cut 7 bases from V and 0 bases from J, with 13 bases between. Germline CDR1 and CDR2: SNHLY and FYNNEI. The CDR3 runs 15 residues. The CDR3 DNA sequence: TGTGCCAGCAATTCAGGGGCCAGCTCCTACAATGAGCAGTTCTTC. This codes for CASNSGASSYNEQFF.